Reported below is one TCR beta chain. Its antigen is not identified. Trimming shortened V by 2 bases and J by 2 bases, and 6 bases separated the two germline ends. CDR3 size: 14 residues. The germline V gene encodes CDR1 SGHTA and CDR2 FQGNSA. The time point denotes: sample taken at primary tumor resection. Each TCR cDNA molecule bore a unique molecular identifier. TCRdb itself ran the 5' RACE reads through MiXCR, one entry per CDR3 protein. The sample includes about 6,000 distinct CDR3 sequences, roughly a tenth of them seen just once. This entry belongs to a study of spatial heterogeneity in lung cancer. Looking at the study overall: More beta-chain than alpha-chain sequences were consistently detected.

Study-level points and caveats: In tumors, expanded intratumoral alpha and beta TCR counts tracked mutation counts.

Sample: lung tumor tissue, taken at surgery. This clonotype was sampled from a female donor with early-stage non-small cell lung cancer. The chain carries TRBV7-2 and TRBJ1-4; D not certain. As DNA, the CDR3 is TGTGCCAGCAGCTTACGAAGGACTAATGAAAAACTGTTTTTT. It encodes CASSLRRTNEKLFF.